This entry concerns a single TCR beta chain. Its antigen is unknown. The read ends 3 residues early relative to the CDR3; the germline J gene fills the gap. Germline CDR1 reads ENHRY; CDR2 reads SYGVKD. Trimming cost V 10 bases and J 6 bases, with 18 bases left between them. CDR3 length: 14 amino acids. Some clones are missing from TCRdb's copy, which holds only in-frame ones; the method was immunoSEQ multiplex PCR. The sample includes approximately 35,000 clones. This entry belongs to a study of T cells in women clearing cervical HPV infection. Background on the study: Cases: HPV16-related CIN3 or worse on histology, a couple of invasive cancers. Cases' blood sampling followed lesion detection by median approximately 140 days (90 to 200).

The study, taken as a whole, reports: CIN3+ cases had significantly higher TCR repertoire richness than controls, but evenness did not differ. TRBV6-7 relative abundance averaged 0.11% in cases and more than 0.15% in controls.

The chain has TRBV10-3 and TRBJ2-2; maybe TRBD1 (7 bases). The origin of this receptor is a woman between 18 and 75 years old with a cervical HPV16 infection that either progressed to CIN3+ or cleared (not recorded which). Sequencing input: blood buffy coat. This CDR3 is CATRGTTGAGELFF. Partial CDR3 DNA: TGTGCCACCCGGGGGACAACAGGGGCCGGGGAG.